The 9 T cell receptor beta chains listed next were all sequenced from one sample in a study of cytomegalovirus exposure and HLA in healthy donors. Primers: 60 Vbeta forward and 13 Jbeta reverse. Some clones are missing from TCRdb's copy, which holds only in-frame ones; the method was immunoSEQ multiplex PCR. Counted here are 200,000 to 300,000 clones, 82% occurring once; the ten biggest clones make up 5.4%. Sequencing was done on a sample of PBMCs. Receptors originate from a woman between 40 and 50 years old in good health and CMV-seropositive.

The chain uses TRBV1 and TRBJ1-1; the table names TRBD1, a call not compared with the DNA. TRBV1 is tagged as a pseudogene. This CDR3 is built from 16 residues. Here the CDR3 DNA reads TGCACCAGCAGCCAAGATCGAAGAGCAGGGAACACTGAAGCTTTCTTT. This encodes CTSSQDRRAGNTEAFF.

Only one count was recorded for this clone. The chain employs TRBV5-6 and TRBJ2-4; D might be TRBD1 (6 bases). Per the germline V gene, CDR1 is SGHDT and CDR2 is YYEEEE. V lost 4 bases and J lost 4, with 12 bases in between. The CDR3 consists of 14 residues. CDR3 loop: CASSAAGQKNIQYF. DNA of the CDR3: TGTGCCAGCAGCGCTGCCGGACAGAAAAACATTCAGTACTTC.

V is TRBV7-8 and J is TRBJ2-1; TRBD1 is a possible D gene (5 bases). The CDR3 is 15 residues long. Trimming cost V 1 base and J 3 bases, with 10 bases left between them. CDR1 SGHVS and CDR2 FQNEAQ come from the germline V gene. The CDR3 protein is CASSLGQGLYNEQFF. The CDR3 nucleotides read TGTGCCAGCAGCTTAGGGCAGGGCCTCTACAATGAGCAGTTCTTC.

This clone is a singleton in its sample. The chain couples TRBV27 to TRBJ2-1; D is unclear. The CDR3 loop spans 13 amino acids. Germline values: CDR1 MNHEY, CDR2 SMNVEV (reference sequence). Between the trimmed V and J ends, which lost 6 bases and 4 bases, there was a span of 10 bases. CDR3 DNA: TGTGCCAGCAGCAGGTCCCCTTACAATGAGCAGTTCTTC. It specifies CASSRSPYNEQFF.

This chain uses TRBV5-4 with TRBJ2-5, with unresolved D. The germline V gene has CDR1 SGHNT and CDR2 YYREEE (reference sequence). Trimming removed 4 bases from V and 5 bases from J, with 6 bases in between. The CDR3 sequence is 11 residues long. The CDR3 spells CASSPRETQYF. For the CDR3, the DNA is TGTGCCAGCAGCCCTCGGGAGACCCAGTACTTC. Complete variable domain (other parts from reference TRBV5-4 and TRBJ2-5): ETGVTQSPTHLIKTRGQQVTLRCSSQSGHNTVSWYQQALGQGPQFIFQYYREEENGRGNFPPRFSGLQFPNYSSELNVNALELDDSALYLCASSPRETQYFGPGTRLLVL.

The chain carries TRBV9 and TRBJ1-5, with D perhaps matching TRBD1 (6 bases). Trimming stripped 2 bases from V and 5 bases from J, with 14 bases between. This CDR3 has 15 residues. Germline CDR1 is SGDLS and CDR2 is YYNGEE. The CDR3 nucleotides read TGTGCCAGCAGCGTCGGGGGGGCATGGGATCAGCCCCAGCATTTT. Translated: CASSVGGAWDQPQHF.

The chain carries TRBV10-2 and TRBJ1-1, with no clear D. V was clipped by 7 bases and J by 5 bases, with 14 bases between them. This CDR3 is built from 13 residues. In germline, CDR1 is WSHSY, CDR2 SAAADI. For the CDR3, the DNA is TGCGCCAGCATCGGAGGGTTCGCGACTGAAGCTTTCTTT. It codes for CASIGGFATEAFF.

The genes are TRBV11-2 and TRBJ1-1, with 7 positions matching TRBD1. This CDR3 spans 17 amino acids. The germline V gene has CDR1 SGHAT and CDR2 FQNNGV. The trim removed 5 bases at V and 5 bases at J, leaving 17 bases unmatched. The CDR3 nucleotides are TGTGCCAGCAGCATCCCGACCCCAGGGGGAGAGAGGACTGAAGCTTTCTTT. Protein product: CASSIPTPGGERTEAFF.

A single count supports this clone. In DNA form, the CDR3 reads TGTGCCACAAAACCCGGGCCTAGCGGGAGCCATGAGCAGTTCTTC. Protein: CATKPGPSGSHEQFF. V is TRBV19 and J is TRBJ2-1, with 10 bases identical to TRBD2. V was pared by 10 bases and J by 8 bases, with 14 bases of the junction left unmatched. The germline CDR1 and CDR2 sequences are LNHDA and SQIVND (reference sequence). The CDR3 extends over 15 amino acids.